A single sample is the source of the 16 T cell receptor beta chains below, sequenced in a study of T cell changes during pregnancy in multiple sclerosis. Profiled with immunoSEQ multiplex PCR; TCRdb holds only in-frame clones, not every one. The profile shows fewer than 12,000 clones, 75% to 90% of them singletons. The sequencing here drew on CD8+ T cells from peripheral blood mononuclear cells, taken in the first trimester of pregnancy. The receptors here all came from a female donor in good health, enrolled as a control in a pregnancy study.

The chain recombines TRBV2 with TRBJ2-5; 8 bases are a match to TRBD1. Gene TRBJ2-7 matches the end of the DNA better, so the J call may be wrong. Per germline, CDR1 SNHLY and CDR2 FYNNEI. This CDR3 is built from 14 residues. The CDR3 loop reads CASSRGQGAHEQYF. The CDR3 DNA sequence: TGTGCCAGCAGCCGCGGACAGGGAGCCCACGAGCAGTACTTC.

CDR3 DNA: TGTGCCAGCAGCCAGACTAGCGGGGGGCTCTCCTACAATGAGCAGTTCTTC. Translated: CASSQTSGGLSYNEQFF. This sequence joins TRBV14 and TRBJ2-1, with 13 bases matching TRBD2. Unmatched junction bases numbered 2, after V lost 3 bases and J lost 0 bases. The CDR3 contains 17 residues. Germline-derived CDR1 and CDR2 are SGHDN and FVKESK.

The rearrangement joins TRBV10-3 to TRBJ2-1, with TRBD1 matching over 10 bases. CDR1 and CDR2 (germline): ENHRY, SYGVKD. There are 15 residues in the CDR3. J gave up 5 bases and V 6 bases, and 7 bases lay outside the gene matches. The CDR3 DNA is TGTGCCATCAGCATGGGACAGGGGTTCGACAATGAGCAGTTCTTC. Translation: CAISMGQGFDNEQFF.

The rearrangement links TRBV9 to TRBJ2-7; 7 bases align to TRBD1. With 4 bases clipped from V and 5 bases from J, the junction kept 9 bases outside the gene matches. In germline, CDR1 is SGDLS, CDR2 YYNGEE. This CDR3 contains 14 residues. This chain's CDR3 is CASSLRQGWDEQYF. CDR3 coding DNA: TGTGCCAGCAGCTTAAGACAGGGATGGGACGAGCAGTACTTC.

This chain joins TRBV7-9 and TRBJ2-7; 9 positions agree with TRBD1. The CDR3 loop spans 14 amino acids. Germline V CDR1 and CDR2: SEHNR, FQNEAQ (reference sequence). Losses at the gene ends were 5 bases for V and 7 bases for J; bases not matched to a gene: 9. CDR3 nucleotide sequence: TGTGCCAGCAGCCAGACTTGGGGGACAGGGGAGCAGTACTTC. As protein: CASSQTWGTGEQYF.

The chain's CDR3 is CASSGDRSTEAFF. The CDR3 nucleotides read TGTGCCAGTAGTGGCGACAGGAGCACTGAAGCTTTCTTT. V and J are TRBV19 and TRBJ1-1, with D possibly TRBD1 on 6 matching bases. Germline V lookup: CDR1 LNHDA, CDR2 SQIVND (reference sequence). CDR3 length: 13 amino acids. Trimming took 5 bases from V and 4 from J, leaving 11 bases between them.

V gene TRBV30 combines with J gene TRBJ2-1, with a weak D call TRBD1 (5 bases). Germline CDR1 is GTSNPN and CDR2 is SVGIG (reference sequence). The germline V and J ends were trimmed by 5 bases and 7 bases, with 15 bases remaining between them. The CDR3 length is 13 residues. CDR3 sequence reads: CAWHRGSLNEQFF. The CDR3 DNA reads as TGTGCCTGGCATAGGGGTTCGCTAAATGAGCAGTTCTTC.

The rearrangement uses TRBV7-2 and TRBJ2-2, with TRBD2 matching 8 bases. V lost 3 bases to trimming and J lost 0 bases; unmatched junction nucleotides: 6. The germline CDR1 and CDR2 sequences are SGHTA and FQGNSA. The CDR3 totals 17 residues. The CDR3, as DNA: TGTGCCAGCAGCTTCGCGCGGGGGGCCACGAACACCGGGGAGCTGTTTTTT. Protein: CASSFARGATNTGELFF.

The CDR3 DNA reads TGCGCCAGCAGCTTAAGCCTGAACACTGAAGCTTTCTTT. This codes for CASSLSLNTEAFF. V gene TRBV5-1 combines with J gene TRBJ1-1; D not resolved. Germline V gives CDR1 SGHRS, CDR2 YFSETQ. This CDR3 has 13 amino acids. V was clipped by 2 bases and J by 0 bases, with 5 bases between them. The full variable domain, completed using reference TRBV5-1 and TRBJ1-1, is KAGVTQTPRYLIKTRGQQVTLSCSPISGHRSVSWYQQTPGQGLQFLFEYFSETQRNKGNFPGRFSGRQFSNSRSEMNVSTLELGDSALYLCASSLSLNTEAFFGQGTRLTVV.

The chain links TRBV5-6 to TRBJ2-7, with D uncertain. Trimming shortened V by 0 bases and J by 3 bases, and 7 bases separated the two germline ends. This CDR3 has 13 residues. The germline CDR1 and CDR2 sequences are SGHDT and YYEEEE. The CDR3 loop reads CASSLDRVYEQYF. CDR3 coding DNA: TGTGCCAGCAGCTTGGACCGAGTCTACGAGCAGTACTTC.

This rearrangement joins TRBV27 to TRBJ2-7; 7 nucleotides match TRBD1. V lost 10 bases to trimming and J lost 6 bases; unmatched junction nucleotides: 9. The CDR3 has 12 amino acids. CDR1 is MNHEY, CDR2 SMNVEV, per germline (reference sequence). CDR3 protein: CATFYRGGEQYF. CDR3 bases: TGTGCCACCTTTTACAGGGGCGGCGAGCAGTACTTC.

As concerns this clone: Other DNA sequences in this sample translate to the same CDR3. This chain uses TRBV6-4 with TRBJ2-3; 11 nucleotides match TRBD2. V lost 1 base to trimming and J lost 6 bases; unmatched junction nucleotides: 6. Germline assignment: CDR1 MRHNA and CDR2 SNTAGT. CDR3 size: 16 residues. CDR3 sequence: CASSDLAGGPRDTQYF. In nucleotides, the CDR3 is TGTGCCAGCAGTGACTTAGCGGGGGGGCCTCGTGATACGCAGTATTTT.

V usage is TRBV4-1 and J usage is TRBJ1-2; D is perhaps TRBD1 (6 bases). V lost 0 bases, J lost 8 bases, and 13 bases lay in between. CDR3 length: 14 residues. Germline CDR1 is MGHRA and CDR2 is YSYEKL. CDR3 coding DNA: TGCGCCAGCAGCCAAGAGGGGGGGCGAGAAGGCTACACCTTC. Amino acid sequence: CASSQEGGREGYTF.

The V and J genes are TRBV9 and TRBJ2-7; TRBD2 is a possible D gene (6 bases). CDR1 and CDR2 (germline): SGDLS, YYNGEE. The CDR3 has 16 amino acids. The V and J ends lost 4 bases and 5 bases respectively, with 22 bases between them. The CDR3 region is CASSPSDRSGENEQYF. The CDR3 bases are TGTGCCAGCAGCCCCTCGGATCGATCGGGGGAAAACGAGCAGTACTTC.

This clone occurred once. The V call is TRBV9, the J call TRBJ1-1, with TRBD1 as a possible D gene (6 bases). The CDR3 runs to 18 residues. Germline-derived CDR1 and CDR2 are SGDLS and YYNGEE. The V gene lost 0 bases and the J gene lost 0 bases, with 18 bases spanning the gap. CDR3 amino acids: CASSVARAGDPMNTEAFF. In DNA, the CDR3 is TGTGCCAGCAGCGTAGCCCGCGCAGGGGACCCTATGAACACTGAAGCTTTCTTT.

The rearrangement joins TRBV5-4 to TRBJ2-5; possible D gene TRBD1, 6 bases. Trimming left V 3 bases short and J 2 bases short, with 14 bases between. The germline V gene encodes CDR1 SGHNT and CDR2 YYREEE (reference sequence). The CDR3 covers 15 residues. The DNA of the CDR3 is TGTGCCAGCAGCTCTCCGGGACAAATACAAGAGACCCAGTACTTC. Amino acid sequence: CASSSPGQIQETQYF. Using reference TRBV5-4 and TRBJ2-5 for the parts outside the CDR3, the full variable domain is ETGVTQSPTHLIKTRGQQVTLRCSSQSGHNTVSWYQQALGQGPQFIFQYYREEENGRGNFPPRFSGLQFPNYSSELNVNALELDDSALYLCASSSPGQIQETQYFGPGTRLLVL.